The clone carrying this T cell receptor (beta chain) was seen more than once but under ten times. Its cognate antigen is unknown. Primers used in a second PCR of about 6 to 12 cycles were a sample-barcoded 5' primer and a J-beta primer mix. TCRdb independently ran MiXCR on the 5' RACE reads; one entry per CDR3 protein. The sample consists of about 400,000 distinct CDR3 sequences, approximately 47% of them appearing once. This specimen belongs to a study of blood T cells in healthy people across ages. Germline values: CDR1 SEHNR, CDR2 FQNEAQ (reference sequence). CDR3 length equals 14 residues. The J segment lost 3 bases and the V segment lost 5 bases, leaving 4 bases of the junction unmatched. Regarding the study as a whole: As age increased, TCR beta diversity per million T cells fell in a roughly linear fashion.

The receptor's source is a man aged 55 to 70 in good health. Sequenced sample: blood. The V and J genes are TRBV7-9 and TRBJ2-7; 10 bases line up with TRBD1. The CDR3 nucleotides are TGTGCCAGCAGCGTCGGGGACAGGGGCTACGAGCAGTACTTC. Amino acid sequence: CASSVGDRGYEQYF.